This T cell receptor beta chain was documented in a study of shared clonotypes between healthy human individuals. Study-wide context: The donor group consisted of two women and three men, aged 18 to 49. Every donor yielded three CD4 naive, three CD4 memory, two CD8 naive and one CD8 memory plate. Study conclusions and caveats: Naive subsets typically showed greater estimated richness than memory subsets.

At the deep level, the assay was run. The table came from immunoSEQ multiplex PCR; TCRdb's copy has only in-frame clones and leaves some out. The sample yields some 2.4 million clones, 80% to 95% seen once. For this clone: The antigen is not known.

Germline lookup yields CDR1 SGHRS and CDR2 YFSETQ. The V segment lost 10 bases and the J segment 7 bases; nucleotides outside the gene matches: 11. The CDR3 has 15 residues. The V gene is TRBV5-1, the J gene TRBJ2-1, with 13 bases lining up with TRBD2. This TCR was sampled from a man younger than 30 in good health. Some clones in this sample may be carry-over from other donors' samples. Material: naive CD4+ T cells from PBMCs. Indicated subset: CD45RA+ positively selected. CDR3 DNA: TGCGCCTCCGGTAGCTGGACTAGCGGGAGTAATGAGCAGTTCTTC. Protein: CASGSWTSGSNEQFF.